This TCR beta chain was obtained from a study of T cell responses to AZD1222 COVID-19 vaccine. Study conclusions and caveats: Only 6 or 7 people who got AZD1222 tested seropositive at baseline. Researchers report vaccine-associated CD4 TCRs spanning spike, with dominance at 160-218 and 743-854.

V gave up 5 bases and J gave up 4 bases, with 11 bases separating them. The germline V gene has CDR1 MNHEY and CDR2 SVGAGI. CDR3 length: 13 residues. The data were produced by immunoSEQ multiplex PCR, yet TCRdb's version contains in-frame clones alone and is incomplete. Among fewer than 150,000 clones listed, about 92% were seen once. With regard to this clone: Its matching antigen is unknown.

The V and J genes are TRBV6-5 and TRBJ1-2; D possibly corresponds to TRBD1 (6 bases). The TCR comes from an adult in good health. Source: peripheral blood, taken on day 0 of AZD1222 vaccination. DNA of the CDR3: TGTGCCAGCAGTCAGGACAGCTCCTATGGCTACACCTTC. This codes for CASSQDSSYGYTF.